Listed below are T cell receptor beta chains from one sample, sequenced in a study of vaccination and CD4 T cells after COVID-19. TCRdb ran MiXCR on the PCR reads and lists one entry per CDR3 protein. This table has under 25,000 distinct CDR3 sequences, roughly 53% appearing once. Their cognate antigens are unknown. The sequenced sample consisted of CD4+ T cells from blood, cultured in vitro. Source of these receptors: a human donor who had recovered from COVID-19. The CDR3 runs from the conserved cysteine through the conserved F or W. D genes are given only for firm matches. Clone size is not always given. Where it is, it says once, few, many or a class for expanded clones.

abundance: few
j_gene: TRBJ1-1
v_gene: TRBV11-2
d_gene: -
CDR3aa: CASSLDGGGTEAFF
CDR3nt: TGTGCCAGCAGCTTAGATGGAGGGGGGACTGAAGCTTTCTTT

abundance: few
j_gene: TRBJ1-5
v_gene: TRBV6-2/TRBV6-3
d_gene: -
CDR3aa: CASRWGGSGQPQHF
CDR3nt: TGTGCCAGCAGGTGGGGGGGCTCGGGGCAGCCCCAGCATTTT

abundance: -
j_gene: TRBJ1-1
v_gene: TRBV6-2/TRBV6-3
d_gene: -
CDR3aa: CASSYSRGAGPFSSEAFF
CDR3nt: TGTGCCAGCAGTTACTCGAGAGGGGCAGGGCCTTTCTCTTCTGAAGCTTTCTTT

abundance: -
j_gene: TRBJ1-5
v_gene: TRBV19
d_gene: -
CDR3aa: CASSIGWGGPQHF
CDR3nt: TGTGCCAGTAGTATAGGTTGGGGGGGGCCCCAGCATTTT

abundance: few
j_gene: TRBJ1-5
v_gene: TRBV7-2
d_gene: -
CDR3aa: CASSLSSLANQPQHF
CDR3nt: TGTGCCAGCAGCTTAAGTAGCCTAGCCAATCAGCCCCAGCATTTT

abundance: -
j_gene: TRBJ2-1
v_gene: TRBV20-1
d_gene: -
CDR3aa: CSAREPGLTHNEQFF
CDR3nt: TGCAGTGCTAGAGAACCGGGACTGACACACAATGAGCAGTTCTTC

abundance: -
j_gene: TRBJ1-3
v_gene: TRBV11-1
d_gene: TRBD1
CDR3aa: CASSFGQGFGNTIYF
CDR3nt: TGTGCCAGCAGCTTCGGACAGGGTTTTGGAAACACCATATATTTT

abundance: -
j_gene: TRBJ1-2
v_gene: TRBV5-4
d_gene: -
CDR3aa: CASRLGGNYGYTF
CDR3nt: TGTGCCAGCAGACTCGGGGGGAACTATGGCTACACCTTC

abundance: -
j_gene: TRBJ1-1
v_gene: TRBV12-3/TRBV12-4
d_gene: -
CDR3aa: CASKPYLGQAFF
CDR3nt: TGTGCCAGCAAACCATACCTAGGTCAAGCTTTCTTT

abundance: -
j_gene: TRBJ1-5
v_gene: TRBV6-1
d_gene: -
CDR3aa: CASSDGPLYQPQHF
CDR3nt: TGTGCCAGCAGTGACGGGCCGCTGTATCAGCCCCAGCATTTT

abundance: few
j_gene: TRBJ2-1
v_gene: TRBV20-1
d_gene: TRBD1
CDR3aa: CSALAGTGGNEQFF
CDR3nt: TGCAGTGCTCTCGCCGGGACAGGGGGGAATGAGCAGTTCTTC

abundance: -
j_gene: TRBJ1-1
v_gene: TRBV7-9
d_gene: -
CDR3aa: CASSVYGTNEAFF
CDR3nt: TGTGCCAGCAGCGTATACGGGACTAATGAAGCTTTCTTT

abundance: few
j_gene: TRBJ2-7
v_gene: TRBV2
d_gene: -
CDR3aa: CASSEVGAKQYF
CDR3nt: TGTGCCAGCAGTGAAGTGGGCGCCAAGCAGTACTTC

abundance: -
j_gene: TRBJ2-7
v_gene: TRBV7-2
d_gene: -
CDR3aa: CASSSQTGRVSGEQYF
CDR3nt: TGTGCCAGCAGCTCCCAGACAGGCCGGGTCAGTGGGGAGCAGTACTTC

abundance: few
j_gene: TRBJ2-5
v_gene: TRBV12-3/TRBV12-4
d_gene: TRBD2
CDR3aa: CASSLSGGIQETQYF
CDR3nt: TGTGCCAGCAGTTTGTCGGGGGGGATACAAGAGACCCAGTACTTC

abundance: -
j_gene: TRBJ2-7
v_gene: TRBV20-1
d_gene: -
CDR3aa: CSARRLGGEQYF
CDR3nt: TGCAGTGCTAGGCGGCTCGGGGGCGAGCAGTACTTC

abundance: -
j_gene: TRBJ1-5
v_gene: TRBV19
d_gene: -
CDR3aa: CASSIGRGNQPQHF
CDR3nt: TGTGCCAGTAGTATAGGCAGAGGCAATCAGCCCCAGCATTTT

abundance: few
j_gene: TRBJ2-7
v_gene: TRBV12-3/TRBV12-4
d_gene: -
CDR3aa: CASSLENEQYF
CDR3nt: TGTGCCAGCAGTTTGGAGAACGAGCAGTACTTC

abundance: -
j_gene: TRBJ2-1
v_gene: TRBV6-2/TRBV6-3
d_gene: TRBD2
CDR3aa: CASSYGLVGYEQFF
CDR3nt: TGTGCCAGCAGTTATGGACTAGTTGGTTATGAGCAGTTCTTC

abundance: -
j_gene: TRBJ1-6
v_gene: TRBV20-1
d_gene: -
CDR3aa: CSASGADNSPLHF
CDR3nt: TGCAGTGCCAGTGGGGCAGATAATTCACCCCTCCACTTT

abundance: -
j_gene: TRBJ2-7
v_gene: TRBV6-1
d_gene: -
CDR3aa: CASRRGRPDNEQYF
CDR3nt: TGTGCCAGCAGGCGAGGGCGGCCAGACAACGAGCAGTACTTC

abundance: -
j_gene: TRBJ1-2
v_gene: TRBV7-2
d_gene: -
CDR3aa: CASSLVADYGYTF
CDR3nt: TGTGCCAGCAGCTTAGTGGCAGACTATGGCTACACCTTC

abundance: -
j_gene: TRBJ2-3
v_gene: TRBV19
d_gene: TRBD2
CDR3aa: CASNPTSGGSDTQYF
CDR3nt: TGTGCCAGTAACCCGACTAGCGGGGGGTCAGATACGCAGTATTTT